The 9 T cell receptor beta chains given below trace back to one sample, sequenced in a study of blood T cell repertoires in COVID-19. Clones were sequenced by immunoSEQ multiplex PCR, and TCRdb holds only the in-frame ones, with some missing. The table shows 250,000 to 350,000 clones, with about nine tenths occurring only once. The sequencing sample was made of peripheral blood. The receptors here all came from a woman aged 55 to 70 with acute or convalescent COVID-19.

This chain connects TRBV4-3 to TRBJ1-2; D possibly corresponds to TRBD1 (5 bases). CDR1 LGHNA and CDR2 YSLEER come from the germline V gene. V gave up 6 bases and J gave up 4 bases, with 18 bases separating them. The CDR3 contains 15 residues. This CDR3 reads CASREGSLGGYGYTF. The CDR3 DNA is TGCGCCAGCAGGGAAGGGAGCCTCGGGGGCTATGGCTACACCTTC.

The V and J genes are TRBV21-1 and TRBJ1-1; the DNA was not used to check the table's D call, TRBD1. TRBV21-1 is classified as a pseudogene. The CDR3 has 17 amino acids. CDR3 region: CASSRGQAVTVNTEAFF. The CDR3, as DNA: TGTGCCAGCAGCAGGGGACAGGCTGTAACGGTAAACACTGAAGCTTTCTTT.

V usage is TRBV20-1 and J usage is TRBJ2-5, with 7 bases aligning to TRBD2. V shed 3 bases, J shed 6 bases, and the junction held 10 bases outside the gene matches. The CDR3 runs 14 residues. Germline-derived CDR1 and CDR2 are DFQATT and SNEGSKA (reference sequence). The CDR3 loop reads CSASFGGGQQTQYF. Written as DNA, the CDR3 is TGCAGTGCTAGTTTTGGCGGGGGTCAACAGACCCAGTACTTC.

This chain connects TRBV28 to TRBJ1-5; D ambiguous. The CDR3 is made up of 14 amino acids. The germline V gene has CDR1 MDHEN and CDR2 SYDVKM. The V and J ends lost 4 bases and 5 bases respectively, with 12 bases between them. The CDR3 DNA sequence: TGTGCCAGCAGTTGGGCGGGGTCCCATCAGCCCCAGCATTTT. This codes for CASSWAGSHQPQHF.

V usage is TRBV5-1 and J usage is TRBJ2-7; a possible D gene is TRBD2 (6 bases). The CDR3 loop spans 14 amino acids. V lost 5 bases and J lost 2, with 14 bases in between. Germline V gives CDR1 SGHRS, CDR2 YFSETQ. The CDR3 loop reads CASRPGTPTYEQYF. CDR3 sequence (DNA): TGCGCCAGCAGGCCCGGGACTCCAACCTACGAGCAGTACTTC.

J is TRBJ1-5 and V is TRBV19; TRBD1 agrees at 9 bases. The CDR3 spans 15 residues. The germline gives CDR1 LNHDA, CDR2 SQIVND (reference sequence). V lost 4 bases, J lost 1 base, and 2 bases stayed unmatched. The CDR3 DNA reads TGTGCCAGTAGTACCGGACAGGGGAGCAATCAGCCCCAGCATTTT. It translates to CASSTGQGSNQPQHF.

This clone was recorded once. The chain carries TRBV30 and TRBJ2-3; maybe TRBD2 (6 bases). This CDR3 region has 14 residues. Between the trimmed V and J ends, which lost 4 bases and 1 base, there was a span of 12 bases. Germline loops: CDR1 GTSNPN, CDR2 SVGIG (reference sequence). CDR3 amino acids: CAWKRKRGTDTQYF. The DNA for the CDR3 is TGTGCCTGGAAACGGAAGCGGGGCACAGATACGCAGTATTTT. The full variable domain, its missing parts supplied by reference TRBV30 and TRBJ2-3, is SQTIHQWPATLVQPVGSPLSLECTVEGTSNPNLYWYRQAAGRGLQLLFYSVGIGQISSEVPQNLSASRPQDRQFILSSKKLLLSDSGFYLCAWKRKRGTDTQYFGPGTRLTVL.

This clone was seen once. J is TRBJ1-3 and V is TRBV4-3; no firm D call. Trimming removed 4 bases from V and 2 bases from J, with 12 bases in between. The V gene's germline CDR1 is LGHNA and CDR2 YSLEER. The CDR3 covers 15 residues. CDR3 sequence (DNA): TGCGCCAGCAGCCTGGGTAGCGGCACTGGAAACACCATATATTTT. It yields the protein CASSLGSGTGNTIYF.

This chain links TRBV18 with TRBJ1-3; TRBD1 is a possible D gene (6 bases). CDR3 length: 14 amino acids. Looked up from germline, CDR1 is KGHSH and CDR2 is LQKENI. Trimming took 1 base from V and 2 from J, leaving 6 bases between them. The CDR3 nucleotides read TGTGCCAGCTCACCACAGGGGGCTGGAAACACCATATATTTT. The encoded protein is CASSPQGAGNTIYF.